Listed here are 9 T cell receptor beta chains from one sample, sequenced in a study of blood T cell repertoires in COVID-19. Sequenced by immunoSEQ multiplex PCR; TCRdb stores in-frame clones only, minus some. This table holds around 230,000 clones, approximately 82% found once. The sample comprised peripheral blood. These receptors were collected from a man in his forties or fifties who had recovered from COVID-19.

V gene TRBV19 combines with J gene TRBJ2-1, with TRBD2 matching 12 bases. This CDR3 has 15 amino acids. Germline V gene lookup returns CDR1 LNHDA and CDR2 SQIVND (reference sequence). V was pared by 4 bases and J by 7 bases, with 5 bases of the junction left unmatched. This chain's CDR3 is CASSNLAGGVNEQFF. The DNA of the CDR3 is TGTGCCAGTAGTAACCTAGCGGGAGGGGTTAATGAGCAGTTCTTC.

The chain couples TRBV5-1 to TRBJ2-3; 7 bases are shared with TRBD1. The CDR3 sequence is 16 residues long. After removal of 4 bases from V and 0 bases from J, the junction contained 8 bases not matched to a gene. CDR1 SGHRS and CDR2 YFSETQ come from the germline V gene. CDR3 region: CASSPYRDSSTDTQYF. The CDR3 DNA sequence: TGCGCCAGCAGCCCTTACCGGGACAGTAGCACAGATACGCAGTATTTT.

The chain recombines TRBV13 with TRBJ1-4, with a weak D call TRBD1 (5 bases). Trimming stripped 5 bases from V and 0 bases from J, with 7 bases between. CDR3 length: 14 amino acids. Per the germline V gene, CDR1 is PRHDT and CDR2 is FYEKMQ (reference sequence). In nucleotides, the CDR3 is TGTGCCAGCAGCCCGACAGCAACTAATGAAAAACTGTTTTTT. This encodes CASSPTATNEKLFF.

There are a few counts of this clone. The V call is TRBV7-8, the J call TRBJ1-1, with D possibly being TRBD1 (5 bases). This CDR3 spans 15 amino acids. Germline V gene lookup returns CDR1 SGHVS and CDR2 FQNEAQ. V dropped 4 bases and J dropped 2 bases, with 14 bases sitting between them. The CDR3 sequence: CASSSQTARNTEAFF. The DNA for the CDR3 is TGTGCCAGCAGCTCCCAGACAGCAAGAAACACTGAAGCTTTCTTT.

The J gene is TRBJ1-6, the V gene TRBV7-8; weak D call: TRBD1 (5 bases). Germline V gives CDR1 SGHVS, CDR2 FQNEAQ. CDR3 length: 13 amino acids. V shed 4 bases and J shed 9 bases, with 10 bases lying between them. CDR3 region: CASSSRGGSPLHF. CDR3 DNA: TGTGCCAGCAGCTCCCGGGGGGGTTCACCCCTCCACTTT.

V and J are TRBV4-3 and TRBJ2-7, with 9 bases fitting TRBD2. J lost 1 base, V lost 0 bases, and 7 bases had no gene match. From germline, CDR1 is LGHNA and CDR2 YSLEER. This CDR3 spans 17 amino acids. The CDR3 sequence: CASSQEFPSGMSYEQYF. For the CDR3, the DNA is TGCGCCAGCAGCCAAGAGTTCCCTAGCGGGATGTCCTACGAGCAGTACTTC.

The chain carries TRBV18 and TRBJ1-1, with TRBD1 as a possible D gene (6 bases). Germline values: CDR1 KGHSH, CDR2 LQKENI. The CDR3 extends over 13 amino acids. V shed 7 bases and J shed 2 bases, with 11 bases lying between them. CDR3 nucleotides: TGTGCCAGCTTACAGGGCCAAAACACTGAAGCTTTCTTT. The encoded protein is CASLQGQNTEAFF.

The chain joins TRBV21-1 to TRBJ2-3; the table's D call of TRBD1 was not tested on the DNA. TRBV21-1 corresponds to a pseudogene. CDR3 length: 17 amino acids. The CDR3: CASSNPRDRKLADTQYF. The CDR3 nucleotides read TGTGCCAGCAGCAACCCCCGGGACAGAAAACTCGCAGATACGCAGTATTTT.

The gene calls are TRBV28 and TRBJ2-7, with TRBD1 matching over 9 bases. This CDR3 is 15 amino acids long. Germline values: CDR1 MDHEN, CDR2 SYDVKM. The junction had 8 bases not matched to a gene; V was cut back by 5 bases and J by 3 bases. CDR3 in amino acids: CASSARTGVSYEQYF. The CDR3 DNA follows: TGTGCCAGCAGTGCAAGGACAGGGGTTAGCTACGAGCAGTACTTC.